This T cell receptor beta chain stems from a study of shared clonotypes between healthy human individuals. This CDR3 contains 14 residues. The germline CDR1 and CDR2 sequences are SGHVS and FQNEAQ. Between the trimmed V and J ends, which lost 6 bases and 6 bases, there was a span of 15 bases. Clones were read by immunoSEQ multiplex PCR, and TCRdb kept only the in-frame ones, dropping some. The sample holds some 1,100,000 clones; around 82% are singletons and the top ten take 0.5% to 0.6%. Adult Caucasians living in Nashville, Tennessee made up all of the donors. Turning to this clone: As yet, its antigen is unknown.

Whole-study findings and limits: Donor clonotype sharing was expected to depend on sequencing depth.

The clonotype originates from a man aged 18 to 30 in good health. Some clones in this sample may be carry-over from other donors' samples. The sequenced sample was memory CD4+ T cells from PBMCs. The subset: CD45RA-negative fraction. V usage is TRBV7-8 and J usage is TRBJ1-5, with D tentatively TRBD1 (6 bases). The chain's CDR3 is CASRWGGVGQPQHF. DNA for the CDR3: TGTGCCAGCAGGTGGGGGGGCGTTGGTCAGCCCCAGCATTTT.